A selection of T cell receptor beta chains follows, all from one sample in a study of T cell responses to AZD1222 COVID-19 vaccine. Clones were read by immunoSEQ multiplex PCR, and TCRdb kept only the in-frame ones, dropping some. The sample lists more than 80,000 clones, 80% to 90% occurring once. The sequenced sample was peripheral blood, obtained 28 days after the second AZD1222 dose. The receptor source for this set is an adult who received the AZD1222 COVID-19 vaccine. Each CDR3 is given with its conserved first and last residue. The D gene is left open where the match is weak. Clone size is not always given. Where it is, it says once, few, many or a class for expanded clones.

size	D	V	J	DNA	CDR3
once	NA	TRBV21-1	TRBJ1-2	TGTGCCAGCAGCGGGTACAGGTATGGCTACACCTTC	CASSGYRYGYTF
NA	NA	TRBV4-2	TRBJ1-1	TGTGCCAGCAGCCAAGATTGGGCCCTGAACACTGAAGCTTTCTTT	CASSQDWALNTEAFF
NA	TRBD1	TRBV27	TRBJ1-5	TGTGCCAGCAGTTTGGGACAGGGTAGCAATCAGCCCCAGCATTTT	CASSLGQGSNQPQHF
NA	NA	TRBV19	TRBJ2-2	TGTGCCAGTCAAACTAGTGGGTTCGGGGAGCTGTTTTTT	CASQTSGFGELFF
NA	NA	TRBV28	TRBJ2-5	TGTGCCAGCAGCCCAGGCCACCAGGGAAAGCAGACCCAGTACTTC	CASSPGHQGKQTQYF
NA	NA	TRBV4-2	TRBJ2-2	TGTGCCAGCAGCCAAGAATTACAGGAGTACACCGGGGAGCTGTTTTTT	CASSQELQEYTGELFF
NA	TRBD1	TRBV19	TRBJ2-7	TGTGCCAGTAGTATAGGTCAGGGGGCCGCGCAGTACTTC	CASSIGQGAAQYF
NA	TRBD1	TRBV27	TRBJ1-2	TGTGCCAGCAGTTCCTGGACAGGGGGCGCCCCGAGGGGCTACACCTTC	CASSSWTGGAPRGYTF
NA	TRBD1	TRBV12-5	TRBJ1-1	TGTGCTAGTGGTTTAAACACAGGGGGCTTCACTGAAGCTTTCTTT	CASGLNTGGFTEAFF
NA	TRBD1	TRBV7-2	TRBJ2-1	TGTGCCAGCACACACGGGGACAGGGGCGTCTACAATGAGCAGTTCTTC	CASTHGDRGVYNEQFF